This T cell receptor beta chain was observed in a study of cytomegalovirus exposure and HLA in healthy donors. Study-level information: Inside one of the first data releases sat about 85 million unique TCRs taken from HLA-typed donors.

Study results and limitations: Common viral pathogens seemed, in a later analysis, to connect with several of the most significant clusters. Among immune exposure information, only CMV serostatus was available.

The ends were cut back, 2 bases at V and 2 bases at J, with 20 bases in the middle. Germline V gene data show CDR1 as SGHKS and CDR2 as YYEKEE (reference sequence). This CDR3 is 17 amino acids long. PCR was performed using 60 Vbeta and 13 Jbeta primers. Clones were sequenced by immunoSEQ multiplex PCR, and TCRdb holds only the in-frame ones, with some missing. The data contain around 100,000 clones, roughly 83% of them singletons. Details on this clone: No antigen is known for it.

The clonotype originates from a female donor in good health and CMV-seropositive. Sequencing was carried out using PBMCs. V gene TRBV5-5 combines with J gene TRBJ2-7; D remains ambiguous. Written as DNA, the CDR3 is TGTGCCAGCAGCTTTTTTTTCGAACTATCCGTTACCTACGAGCAGTACTTC. This gives the protein CASSFFFELSVTYEQYF.